This passage covers 13 T cell receptor beta chains from one sample sequenced in a study of blood T cell repertoires in COVID-19. The data were produced by immunoSEQ multiplex PCR, yet TCRdb's version contains in-frame clones alone and is incomplete. This table holds 200,000 to 250,000 clones, about 90% found once. The sequenced sample was PBMCs or T cells enriched from blood (not recorded which). The receptors stem from a woman aged 45-60 years in a cohort exposed to, infected with or recovered from COVID-19 (not recorded which).

The chain recombines TRBV7-9 with TRBJ1-6, with D maybe TRBD1 (5 bases). CDR1 SEHNR and CDR2 FQNEAQ come from the germline V gene (reference sequence). The CDR3 consists of 14 residues. V gave up 6 bases and J gave up 9 bases, with 15 bases separating them. The CDR3 region is CASRGGQGASPLHF. The CDR3 region has the DNA TGTGCCAGCAGGGGAGGGCAGGGCGCTTCACCCCTCCACTTT.

The sample holds one count of this clone. The chain couples TRBV7-9 to TRBJ2-7, with D possibly being TRBD1 (6 bases). V was cut by 10 bases and J by 2 bases, with 12 bases left in between. Germline CDR1 is SEHNR and CDR2 is FQNEAQ (reference sequence). The CDR3 spans 12 residues. CDR3 amino acids: CAIGTLTYEQYF. CDR3 nucleotides: TGTGCCATCGGGACACTGACCTACGAGCAGTACTTC.

V and J are TRBV4-3 and TRBJ1-1, with D unresolved. The ends were cut back, 0 bases at V and 3 bases at J, with 11 bases in the middle. The CDR3 is 15 residues long. CDR1 and CDR2 (germline): LGHNA, YSLEER. In DNA, the CDR3 is TGCGCCAGCAGCCAAGAAGAGTCAGGCTACACTGAAGCTTTCTTT. Translated, it gives CASSQEESGYTEAFF.

The CDR3 region has the DNA TGCGCCAGCAGCTCCAGGGGCCACGAGCAGTACTTC. It encodes CASSSRGHEQYF. The chain combines TRBV5-1 with TRBJ2-7, with D perhaps TRBD1 (6 bases). CDR3 length equals 12 residues. The V and J ends lost 3 bases and 5 bases respectively, with 9 bases between them. Germline CDR1 is SGHRS and CDR2 is YFSETQ.

This chain links TRBV28 with TRBJ1-6; possibly TRBD1 for D (5 bases). CDR1 and CDR2 from the germline V gene are MDHEN and SYDVKM. The V end lost 4 bases, the J end lost 12 bases, and 16 bases lay between the germline ends. This CDR3 is built from 14 residues. The DNA of the CDR3 is TGTGCCAGCAGTTGGGGGGTAGTTCAACGACCCCTCCACTTT. It encodes CASSWGVVQRPLHF.

This chain links TRBV2 with TRBJ2-6, with D unclear. CDR1 SNHLY and CDR2 FYNNEI come from the germline V gene. V was clipped by 7 bases and J by 0 bases, with 13 bases between them. The CDR3 sequence is 16 residues long. This CDR3 reads CASNQARNSGANVLTF. DNA of the CDR3: TGTGCCAGCAACCAGGCCAGGAACTCTGGGGCCAACGTCCTGACTTTC. Full variable domain (outside the CDR3, taken from reference TRBV2 and TRBJ2-6): EPEVTQTPSHQVTQMGQEVILRCVPISNHLYFYWYRQILGQKVEFLVSFYNNEISEKSEIFDDQFSVERPDGSNFTLKIRSTKLEDSAMYFCASNQARNSGANVLTFGAGSRLTVL.

The chain joins TRBV18 to TRBJ2-1; 10 bases align to TRBD2. The germline V gene has CDR1 KGHSH and CDR2 LQKENI. V shed 3 bases and J 4 bases; nucleotides not matched to a gene: 3. This CDR3 comprises 15 residues. The CDR3 protein is CASSPQRGGYNEQFF. Written as DNA, the CDR3 is TGTGCCAGCTCACCTCAGCGGGGGGGGTACAATGAGCAGTTCTTC.

This sequence joins TRBV6-5 and TRBJ1-1, with TRBD1 matching 7 bases. This CDR3 is built from 14 residues. V was pared by 7 bases and J by 0 bases, with 5 bases of the junction left unmatched. Per the germline V gene, CDR1 is MNHEY and CDR2 is SVGAGI. CDR3 coding DNA: TGTGCCAGCACGGGACAGTTCATGAACACTGAAGCTTTCTTT. Protein product: CASTGQFMNTEAFF.

The chain recombines TRBV2 with TRBJ1-2; 7 bases agree with TRBD1. The junction had 3 bases not matched to a gene; V was cut back by 6 bases and J by 5 bases. The CDR3 runs to 12 residues. Looked up from germline, CDR1 is SNHLY and CDR2 is FYNNEI. Here the CDR3 reads CASRQGKYGYTF. For the CDR3, the DNA is TGTGCCAGCAGACAGGGGAAGTATGGCTACACCTTC. Combining the CDR3 with reference TRBV2 and TRBJ1-2 gives the whole variable domain EPEVTQTPSHQVTQMGQEVILRCVPISNHLYFYWYRQILGQKVEFLVSFYNNEISEKSEIFDDQFSVERPDGSNFTLKIRSTKLEDSAMYFCASRQGKYGYTFGSGTRLTVV.

The CDR3, as DNA: TGTGCCAGCGGGAGACAGGATTCACCCCTCCACTTT. This encodes CASGRQDSPLHF. This sequence joins TRBV27 and TRBJ1-6, with D tentatively TRBD1 (6 bases). Germline CDR1 MNHEY, CDR2 SMNVEV (reference sequence). The CDR3 length is 12 residues. Trimming took 8 bases from V and 8 from J, leaving 10 bases between them.

J is TRBJ1-2 and V is TRBV19; D unclear. The CDR3 is 12 amino acids. Germline CDR1 and CDR2: LNHDA and SQIVND (reference sequence). V was clipped by 7 bases and J by 8 bases, with 14 bases between them. CDR3 region: CASTSTLGGYTF. DNA for the CDR3: TGTGCCAGTACTTCCACCCTGGGCGGCTACACCTTC.

The J gene is TRBJ1-1, the V gene TRBV5-1; 7 bases fit TRBD1. CDR3 length equals 15 residues. The ends lost 0 bases at V and 4 bases at J; junction bases unmatched: 6. Germline CDR1 is SGHRS and CDR2 is YFSETQ. In nucleotides, the CDR3 is TGCGCCAGCAGCTTGGCCGGGACAGAGGGCACTGAAGCTTTCTTT. Protein product: CASSLAGTEGTEAFF.

This clone turned up a few times. This rearrangement joins TRBV7-9 to TRBJ1-4; D perhaps matches TRBD1 (6 bases). CDR1 SEHNR and CDR2 FQNEAQ come from the germline V gene (reference sequence). V was clipped by 0 bases and J by 7 bases, with 12 bases between them. This CDR3 is built from 15 residues. Here the CDR3 reads CASSLAWGLGEKLFF. The CDR3 DNA reads as TGTGCCAGCAGCTTAGCGTGGGGGCTGGGTGAAAAACTGTTTTTT.